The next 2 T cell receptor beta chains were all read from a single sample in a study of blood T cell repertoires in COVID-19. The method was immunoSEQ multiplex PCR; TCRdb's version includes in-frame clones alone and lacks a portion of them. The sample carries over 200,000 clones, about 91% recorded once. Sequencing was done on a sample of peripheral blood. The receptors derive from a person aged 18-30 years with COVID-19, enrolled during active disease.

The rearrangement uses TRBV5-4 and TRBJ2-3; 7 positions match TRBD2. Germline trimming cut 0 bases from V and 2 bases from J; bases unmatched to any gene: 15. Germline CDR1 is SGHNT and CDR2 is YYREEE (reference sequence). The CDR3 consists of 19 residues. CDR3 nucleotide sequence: TGTGCCAGCAGCTTGGTCCTGTGGGGACGGGAGGATTTCACAGATACGCAGTATTTT. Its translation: CASSLVLWGREDFTDTQYF.

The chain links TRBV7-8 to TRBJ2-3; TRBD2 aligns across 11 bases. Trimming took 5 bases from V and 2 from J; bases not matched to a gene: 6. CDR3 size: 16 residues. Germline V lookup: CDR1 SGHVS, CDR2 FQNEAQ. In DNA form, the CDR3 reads TGTGCCAGCAGCACCCGACTAGCGGGGTTCACAGATACGCAGTATTTT. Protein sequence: CASSTRLAGFTDTQYF.